The 15 T cell receptor beta chains below were found in one sample sequenced in a study of shared clonotypes between healthy human individuals (dated by TCRdb to the early 2020s). Libraries were made using the immunoSEQ multiplex PCR assay. As stored in TCRdb, this immuneACCESS dataset retains in-frame rearrangements with V and J assigned. A fraction of the clones does not appear; measured against another copy, unresolved V genes explain less than half of the discrepancy, and the remainder lacks a known reason. Counted in this sample were about a million clones; about 77% of them appeared once. The ten largest clones take up around 1.4% of the sample. The sample consisted of memory CD4+ T cells sorted from blood. The cell subset or site tag for this specimen amounts to: CD45RA-negative fraction. The receptor source for this set is a man younger than 35 in good health.

Of note for this clone: The same CDR3 also results from other DNA sequences found in this sample. The chain has TRBV6-5 and TRBJ2-7, with D maybe TRBD1 (5 bases). CDR1 is MNHEY and CDR2 is SVGAGI in the germline V gene. This CDR3 has 16 residues. V lost 0 bases to trimming and J lost 3 bases, with 15 bases between them. The CDR3 DNA is TGTGCCAGCAGTTACTCATCAGGGCAGGGTCACTACGAGCAGTACTTC. It specifies CASSYSSGQGHYEQYF.

CDR3 sequence reads: CSVAISGRSWEQYF. The CDR3 nucleotides are TGCAGCGTTGCTATCAGCGGGAGATCCTGGGAGCAGTACTTC. The V and J genes are TRBV29-1 and TRBJ2-7, with 8 bases identical to TRBD2. The V gene's germline CDR1 is SQVTM and CDR2 ANQGSEA. The V and J ends lost 4 bases and 7 bases, in that order; junction bases with no gene match: 12. This CDR3 comprises 14 residues.

In the case of this clone: The same CDR3 is also encoded by other DNA sequences in this sample. The V and J genes are TRBV19 and TRBJ2-5; the D is unclear. V was clipped by 3 bases and J by 5 bases, with 4 bases between them. The CDR3 runs to 11 residues. Germline V gene data show CDR1 as LNHDA and CDR2 as SQIVND (reference sequence). CDR3 region: CASSMGETQYF. The CDR3, as DNA: TGTGCCAGTAGTATGGGGGAGACCCAGTACTTC.

This clone has more than one count but fewer than ten. CDR3 bases: TGTGCCAGCAGCTTAGACCCCGACCCCTACAATGAGCAGTTCTTC. This codes for CASSLDPDPYNEQFF. The V gene is TRBV11-3, the J gene TRBJ2-1; D is unresolved. V lost 0 bases and J lost 2, with 8 bases in between. The CDR3 covers 15 residues. Germline CDR1 and CDR2: SGHNT and YENEEA.

As regards this clone: At the DNA level, this CDR3 is encoded by other sequences in the same sample as well. The genes are TRBV6-5 and TRBJ1-1, with D unclear. Germline V CDR1 and CDR2: MNHEY, SVGAGI. The CDR3 is 12 amino acids. V gave up 4 bases and J gave up 6 bases, with 9 bases separating them. CDR3 sequence: CASSSPGAEAFF. CDR3 DNA sequence: TGTGCCAGCAGTTCCCCTGGGGCTGAAGCTTTCTTT.

The chain joins TRBV6-6 to TRBJ2-7, with 9 bases fitting TRBD1. Per germline, CDR1 MNHNY and CDR2 SVGAGI (reference sequence). This CDR3 contains 15 residues. Trimming took 0 bases from V and 2 from J; bases not matched to a gene: 2. The CDR3 nucleotides are TGTGCCAGCAGTTACTCCGGGACAGGGCCCTACGAGCAGTACTTC. Translation: CASSYSGTGPYEQYF.

V is TRBV6-6 and J is TRBJ2-1, with 11 bases that match TRBD2. CDR1 is MNHNY, CDR2 SVGAGI, per germline (reference sequence). The junction had 2 bases not matched to a gene; V was cut back by 6 bases and J by 1 base. The CDR3 has 15 amino acids. The CDR3 bases are TGTGCCAGCAGGGGACTAGCGGTGTCCTACAATGAGCAGTTCTTC. This codes for CASRGLAVSYNEQFF.

This rearrangement joins TRBV5-4 to TRBJ2-7; tentative D call: TRBD1 (6 bases). The CDR3 loop spans 15 amino acids. CDR1 is SGHNT, CDR2 YYREEE, per germline (reference sequence). Trimming shortened V by 0 bases and J by 5 bases, and 15 bases separated the two germline ends. The CDR3: CASSLAWQGRHEQYF. Written as DNA, the CDR3 is TGTGCCAGCAGCTTGGCTTGGCAGGGGCGACACGAGCAGTACTTC. Together with reference TRBV5-4 and TRBJ2-7, the CDR3 gives the full variable domain: ETGVTQSPTHLIKTRGQQVTLRCSSQSGHNTVSWYQQALGQGPQFIFQYYREEENGRGNFPPRFSGLQFPNYSSELNVNALELDDSALYLCASSLAWQGRHEQYFGPGTRLTVT.

This clone has more than one count but fewer than ten. The rearrangement joins TRBV6-1 to TRBJ2-7; 8 bases map to TRBD1. The CDR3 extends over 12 amino acids. Germline trimming cut 10 bases from V and 7 bases from J; bases unmatched to any gene: 9. In germline, CDR1 is MNHNS, CDR2 SASEGT. CDR3 amino acids: CATEGQAREQYF. The CDR3 bases are TGTGCCACGGAGGGACAGGCCCGAGAGCAGTACTTC.

This chain uses TRBV28 with TRBJ1-2, with 8 bases matching TRBD1. The trim removed 9 bases at V and 6 bases at J, leaving 6 bases unmatched. Germline CDR1 is MDHEN and CDR2 is SYDVKM. This CDR3 region has 12 residues. CDR3 coding DNA: TGTGCCAGTAAACAGGGGGATGATGGCTACACCTTC. Protein: CASKQGDDGYTF.

This clone has just a few counts. The CDR3 is CASSSPWGKGGYTF. DNA of the CDR3: TGTGCCAGCAGTTCCCCGTGGGGGAAGGGTGGCTACACCTTC. This chain uses TRBV6-5 with TRBJ1-2, with D possibly matching TRBD1 (5 bases). CDR1 is MNHEY, CDR2 SVGAGI, per germline. Trimming took 4 bases from V and 7 from J, leaving 16 bases between them. This CDR3 region has 14 residues.

The chain carries TRBV6-4 and TRBJ2-1; the D gene is possibly TRBD2 (6 bases). This CDR3 comprises 14 residues. CDR1 MRHNA and CDR2 SNTAGT come from the germline V gene. V was clipped by 6 bases and J by 2 bases, with 11 bases between them. In nucleotides, the CDR3 is TGTGCCAGCAGCTCGGAGGGGCCCTACAATGAGCAGTTCTTC. Translating it yields CASSSEGPYNEQFF.

The count of this clone is one. V gene TRBV7-3 combines with J gene TRBJ1-1, with D possibly matching TRBD1 (6 bases). Germline V gene sequence: CDR1 SGHTA, CDR2 FQGTGA. V was shortened by 2 bases and J by 8 bases, with 12 bases between the two germline ends. This CDR3 contains 13 residues. CDR3 nucleotides: TGTGCCAGCAGCTTATTTCTGGACAGCGAAGCTTTCTTT. This translates into CASSLFLDSEAFF. The complete variable domain, with remaining parts taken from reference TRBV7-3 and TRBJ1-1, reads GAGVSQTPSNKVTEKGKYVELRCDPISGHTALYWYRQSLGQGPEFLIYFQGTGAADDSGLPNDRFFAVRPEGSVSTLKIQRTERGDSAVYLCASSLFLDSEAFFGQGTRLTVV.

This clone was detected only a few times. This chain connects TRBV2 to TRBJ1-2; D is undetermined. The CDR3 covers 13 residues. Germline lookup yields CDR1 SNHLY and CDR2 FYNNEI. Trimming shortened V by 3 bases and J by 2 bases, and 7 bases separated the two germline ends. CDR3 protein: CASSETGNYGYTF. The CDR3 bases are TGTGCCAGCAGTGAGACGGGGAACTATGGCTACACCTTC.

This chain links TRBV4-3 with TRBJ1-2, with D hard to call. The CDR3 sequence is 15 residues long. The germline V gene has CDR1 LGHNA and CDR2 YSLEER. Trimming shortened V by 2 bases and J by 2 bases, and 12 bases separated the two germline ends. CDR3 DNA: TGCGCCAGCAGCCAATTTAAGGGTCTAAACTATGGCTACACCTTC. Its protein is CASSQFKGLNYGYTF.